This T cell receptor beta chain is drawn from a study of beta chain features in type 1 diabetes. Trimming stripped 7 bases from V and 3 bases from J, with 14 bases between. CDR1 and CDR2 from the germline V gene are MNHNY and SVGAGI (reference sequence). The CDR3 covers 14 residues. Expressed TCRB transcripts were sequenced because the entire RNA isolate underwent reverse transcription. Assay used: immunoSEQ multiplex PCR; TCRdb lists only in-frame clones, some missing. The data show about 900,000 clones, 15% to 20% seen once. Findings of the study overall: For TCRB rearrangement, an influence of HLA type remained unresolved here.

By way of CD45RO/CCR7/CD25/CD127/CD95/CD27, the CD4+ regulatory, stem cell-like memory, central memory and naive cells were sorted. This clone was counted only a few times. Its antigen is not known. Sequencing was performed on naive CD4+ T cells from blood. The TCR originated in a woman under 30 in good health. The V call is TRBV6-6, the J call TRBJ2-3; D is uncertain. The CDR3 nucleotides read TGTGCCAGCATTGGAGAAGGTGGAACAGATACGCAGTATTTT. It is translated as CASIGEGGTDTQYF.